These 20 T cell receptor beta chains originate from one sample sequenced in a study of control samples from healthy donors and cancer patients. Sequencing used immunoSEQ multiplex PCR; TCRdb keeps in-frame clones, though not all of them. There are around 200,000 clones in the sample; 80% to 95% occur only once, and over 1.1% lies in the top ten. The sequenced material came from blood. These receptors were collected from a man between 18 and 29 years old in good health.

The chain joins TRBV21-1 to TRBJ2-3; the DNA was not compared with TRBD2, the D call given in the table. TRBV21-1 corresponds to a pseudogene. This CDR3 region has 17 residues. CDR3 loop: CASSKGARGAYTDTQYF. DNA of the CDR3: TGTGCCAGCAGCAAAGGGGCTCGGGGAGCTTACACAGATACGCAGTATTTT.

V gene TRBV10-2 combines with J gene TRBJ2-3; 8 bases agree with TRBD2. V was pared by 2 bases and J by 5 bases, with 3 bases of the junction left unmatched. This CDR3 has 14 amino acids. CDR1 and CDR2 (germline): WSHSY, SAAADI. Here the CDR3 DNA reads TGCGCCAGCAGTGAGAGCGGGGGAATAGATACGCAGTATTTT. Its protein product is CASSESGGIDTQYF.

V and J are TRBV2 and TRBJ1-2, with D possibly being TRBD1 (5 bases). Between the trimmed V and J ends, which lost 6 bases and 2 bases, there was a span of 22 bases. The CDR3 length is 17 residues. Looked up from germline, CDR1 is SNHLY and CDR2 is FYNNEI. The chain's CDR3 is CASSPTYDSLWNYGYTF. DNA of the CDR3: TGTGCCAGCAGCCCAACCTATGACAGCCTTTGGAACTATGGCTACACCTTC.

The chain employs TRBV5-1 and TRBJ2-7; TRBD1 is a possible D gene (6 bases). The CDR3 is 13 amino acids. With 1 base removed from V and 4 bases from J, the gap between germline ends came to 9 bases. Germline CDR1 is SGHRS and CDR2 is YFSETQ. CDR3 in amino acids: CASSLSGAYEQYF. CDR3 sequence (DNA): TGCGCCAGCAGCTTGTCAGGGGCTTACGAGCAGTACTTC.

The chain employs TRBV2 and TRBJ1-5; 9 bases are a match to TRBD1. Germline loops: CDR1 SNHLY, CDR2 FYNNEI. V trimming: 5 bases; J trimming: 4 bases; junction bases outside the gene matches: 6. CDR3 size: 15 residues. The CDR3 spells CASSLRDRENQPQHF. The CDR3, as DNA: TGTGCCAGCAGTCTCCGGGACAGGGAGAATCAGCCCCAGCATTTT.

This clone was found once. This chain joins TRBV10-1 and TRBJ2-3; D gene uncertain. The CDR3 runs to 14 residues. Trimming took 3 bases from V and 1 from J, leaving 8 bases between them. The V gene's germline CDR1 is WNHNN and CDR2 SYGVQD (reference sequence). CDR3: CASSDSRRTDTQYF. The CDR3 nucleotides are TGCGCCAGCAGTGACTCACGACGCACAGATACGCAGTATTTT.

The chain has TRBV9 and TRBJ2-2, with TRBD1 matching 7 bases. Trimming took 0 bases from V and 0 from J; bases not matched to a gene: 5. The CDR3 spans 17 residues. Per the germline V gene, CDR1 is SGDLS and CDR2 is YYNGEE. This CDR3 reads CASSVVSTGANTGELFF. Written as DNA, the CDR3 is TGTGCCAGCAGCGTAGTTTCTACAGGGGCGAACACCGGGGAGCTGTTTTTT. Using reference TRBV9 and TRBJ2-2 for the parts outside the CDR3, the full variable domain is DSGVTQTPKHLITATGQRVTLRCSPRSGDLSVYWYQQSLDQGLQFLIQYYNGEERAKGNILERFSAQQFPDLHSELNLSSLELGDSALYFCASSVVSTGANTGELFFGEGSRLTVL.

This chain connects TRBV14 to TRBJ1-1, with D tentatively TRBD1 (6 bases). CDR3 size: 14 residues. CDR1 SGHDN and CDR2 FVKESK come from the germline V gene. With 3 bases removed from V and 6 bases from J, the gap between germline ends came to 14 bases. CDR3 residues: CASSHTGTSAEAFF. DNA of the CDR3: TGTGCCAGCAGCCACACAGGGACGAGCGCTGAAGCTTTCTTT.

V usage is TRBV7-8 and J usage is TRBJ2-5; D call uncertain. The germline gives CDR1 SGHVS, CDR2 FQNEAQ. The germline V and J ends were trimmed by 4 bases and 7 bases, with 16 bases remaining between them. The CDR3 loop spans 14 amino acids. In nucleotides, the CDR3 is TGTGCCAGCAGCTGGACCACACCGTCTGGGACCCAGTACTTC. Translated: CASSWTTPSGTQYF. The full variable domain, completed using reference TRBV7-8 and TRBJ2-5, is GAGVSQSPRYKVAKRGQDVALRCDPISGHVSLFWYQQALGQGPEFLTYFQNEAQLDKSGLPSDRFFAERPEGSVSTLKIQRTQQEDSAVYLCASSWTTPSGTQYFGPGTRLLVL.

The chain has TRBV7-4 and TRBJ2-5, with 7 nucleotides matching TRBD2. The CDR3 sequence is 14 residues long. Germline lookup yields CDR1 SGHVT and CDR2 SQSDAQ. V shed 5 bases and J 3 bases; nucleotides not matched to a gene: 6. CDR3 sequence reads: CASSIRLAKETQYF. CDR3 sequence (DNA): TGTGCCAGCAGCATACGACTAGCCAAAGAGACCCAGTACTTC.

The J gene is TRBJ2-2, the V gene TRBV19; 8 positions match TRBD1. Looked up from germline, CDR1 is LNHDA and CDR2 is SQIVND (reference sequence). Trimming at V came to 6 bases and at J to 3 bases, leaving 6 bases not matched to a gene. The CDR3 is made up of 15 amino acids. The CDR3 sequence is CASSGQGLDTGELFF. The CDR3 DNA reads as TGTGCCAGTAGCGGACAGGGTCTAGACACCGGGGAGCTGTTTTTT.

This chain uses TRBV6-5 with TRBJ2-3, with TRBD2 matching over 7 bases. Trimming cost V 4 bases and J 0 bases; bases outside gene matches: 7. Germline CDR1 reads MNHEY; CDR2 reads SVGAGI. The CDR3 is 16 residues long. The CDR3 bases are TGTGCCAGCAGTTTCCAGCGGGGCCCTAGCACAGATACGCAGTATTTT. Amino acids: CASSFQRGPSTDTQYF.

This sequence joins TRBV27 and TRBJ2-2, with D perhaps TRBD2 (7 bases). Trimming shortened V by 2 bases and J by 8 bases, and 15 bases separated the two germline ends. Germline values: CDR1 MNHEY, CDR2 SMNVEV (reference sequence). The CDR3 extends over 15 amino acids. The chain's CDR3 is CASSLEGGARGELFF. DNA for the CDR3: TGTGCCAGCAGTTTAGAAGGGGGGGCCAGAGGGGAGCTGTTTTTT.

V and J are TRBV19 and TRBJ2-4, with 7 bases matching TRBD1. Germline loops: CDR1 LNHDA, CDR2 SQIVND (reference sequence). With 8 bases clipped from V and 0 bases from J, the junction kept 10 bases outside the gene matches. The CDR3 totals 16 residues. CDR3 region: CASHRGRVGAKNIQYF. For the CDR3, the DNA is TGTGCCAGTCACAGGGGCAGGGTTGGAGCCAAAAACATTCAGTACTTC.

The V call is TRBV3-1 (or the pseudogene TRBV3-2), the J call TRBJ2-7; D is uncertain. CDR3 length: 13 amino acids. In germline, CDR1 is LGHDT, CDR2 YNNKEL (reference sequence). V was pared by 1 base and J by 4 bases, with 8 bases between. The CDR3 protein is CASSQGPDYEQYF. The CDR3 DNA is TGTGCCAGCAGCCAAGGGCCGGATTACGAGCAGTACTTC.

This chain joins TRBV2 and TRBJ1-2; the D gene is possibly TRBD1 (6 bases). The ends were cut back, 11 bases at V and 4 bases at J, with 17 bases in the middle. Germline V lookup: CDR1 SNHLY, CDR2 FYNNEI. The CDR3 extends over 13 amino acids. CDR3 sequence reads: CAGSGVVGYGYTF. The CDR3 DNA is TGTGCCGGCTCAGGGGTCGTCGGCTATGGCTACACCTTC. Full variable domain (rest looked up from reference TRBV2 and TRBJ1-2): EPEVTQTPSHQVTQMGQEVILRCVPISNHLYFYWYRQILGQKVEFLVSFYNNEISEKSEIFDDQFSVERPDGSNFTLKIRSTKLEDSAMYFCAGSGVVGYGYTFGSGTRLTVV.

The CDR3 DNA is TGCGCCAGCAGCCAAAACGGGTGGGGCGTTGGCGAGCAGTACTTC. Its translation is CASSQNGWGVGEQYF. This chain joins TRBV5-1 and TRBJ2-7; TRBD1 might be the D (5 bases). V was cut by 4 bases and J by 6 bases, with 20 bases left in between. Germline V gene lookup returns CDR1 SGHRS and CDR2 YFSETQ. The CDR3 has 15 amino acids.

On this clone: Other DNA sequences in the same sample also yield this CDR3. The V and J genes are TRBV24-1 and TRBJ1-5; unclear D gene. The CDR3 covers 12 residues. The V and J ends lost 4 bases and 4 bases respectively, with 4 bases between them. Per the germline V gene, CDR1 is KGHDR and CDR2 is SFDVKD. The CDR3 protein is CATSDGNQPQHF. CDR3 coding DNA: TGTGCCACCAGTGACGGAAATCAGCCCCAGCATTTT.

CDR3 bases: TGTGCCAGCAGCTTAGACTCACGCTCCACAGAGACCCAGTACTTC. It codes for CASSLDSRSTETQYF. The chain is built from TRBV7-2 and TRBJ2-5; D is ambiguous. Per germline, CDR1 SGHTA and CDR2 FQGNSA. With 1 base removed from V and 4 bases from J, the gap between germline ends came to 13 bases. The CDR3 is made up of 15 amino acids.

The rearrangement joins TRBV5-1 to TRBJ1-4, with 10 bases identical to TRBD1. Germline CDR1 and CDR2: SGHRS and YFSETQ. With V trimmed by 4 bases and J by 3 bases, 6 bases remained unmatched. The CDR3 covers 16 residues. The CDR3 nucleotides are TGCGCCAGCAGCCCGGGACAGGGGAAAGCTAATGAAAAACTGTTTTTT. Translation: CASSPGQGKANEKLFF. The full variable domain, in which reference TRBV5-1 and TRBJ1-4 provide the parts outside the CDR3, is KAGVTQTPRYLIKTRGQQVTLSCSPISGHRSVSWYQQTPGQGLQFLFEYFSETQRNKGNFPGRFSGRQFSNSRSEMNVSTLELGDSALYLCASSPGQGKANEKLFFGSGTQLSVL.